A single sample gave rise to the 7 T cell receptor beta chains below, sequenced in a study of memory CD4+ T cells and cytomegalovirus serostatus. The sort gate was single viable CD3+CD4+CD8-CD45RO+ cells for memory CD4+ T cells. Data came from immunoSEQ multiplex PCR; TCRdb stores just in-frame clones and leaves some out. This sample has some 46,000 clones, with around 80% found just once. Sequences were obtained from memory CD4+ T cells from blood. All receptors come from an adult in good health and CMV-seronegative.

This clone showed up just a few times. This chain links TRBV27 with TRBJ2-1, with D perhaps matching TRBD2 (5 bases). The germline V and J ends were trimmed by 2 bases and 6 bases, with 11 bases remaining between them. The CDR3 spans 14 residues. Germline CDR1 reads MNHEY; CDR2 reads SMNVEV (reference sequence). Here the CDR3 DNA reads TGTGCCAGCAGTTTAAGAAGAGGAGGCAATGAGCAGTTCTTC. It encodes CASSLRRGGNEQFF.

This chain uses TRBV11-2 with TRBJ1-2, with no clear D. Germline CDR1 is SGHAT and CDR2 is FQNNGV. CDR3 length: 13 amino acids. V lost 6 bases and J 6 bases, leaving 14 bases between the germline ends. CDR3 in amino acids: CASSPTQGNGYTF. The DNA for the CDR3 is TGTGCCAGCAGTCCAACCCAAGGAAATGGCTACACCTTC.

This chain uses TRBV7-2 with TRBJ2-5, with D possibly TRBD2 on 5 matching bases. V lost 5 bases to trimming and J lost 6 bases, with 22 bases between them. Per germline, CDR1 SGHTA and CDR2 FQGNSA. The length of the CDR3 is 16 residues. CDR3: CASSPPGMGRMKTQYF. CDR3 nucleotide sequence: TGTGCCAGCAGCCCACCGGGGATGGGAAGGATGAAGACCCAGTACTTC.

For the CDR3, the DNA is TGTGCCAGCTCACCACGAATGGACAGGGGCACCGGGGAGCTGTTTTTT. It specifies CASSPRMDRGTGELFF. The rearrangement links TRBV18 to TRBJ2-2, with 9 bases that match TRBD1. The germline V gene has CDR1 KGHSH and CDR2 LQKENI. The CDR3 extends over 16 amino acids. The V and J ends lost 1 base and 4 bases, in that order; junction bases with no gene match: 4.

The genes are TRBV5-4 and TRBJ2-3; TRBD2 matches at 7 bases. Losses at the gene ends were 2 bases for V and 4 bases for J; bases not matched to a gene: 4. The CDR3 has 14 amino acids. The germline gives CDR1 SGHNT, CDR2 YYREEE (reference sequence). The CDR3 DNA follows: TGTGCCAGCAGCTTCGGACTAGTTCCAGATACGCAGTATTTT. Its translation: CASSFGLVPDTQYF.

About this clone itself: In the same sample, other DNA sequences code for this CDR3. The CDR3 DNA follows: TGCGCCAGCAGCTTGGCGGAGACAGGGGCTGTTAGTAGCGCAGATACGCAGTATTTT. Encoded protein: CASSLAETGAVSSADTQYF. This chain joins TRBV5-1 and TRBJ2-3, with 8 bases that match TRBD1. After removal of 0 bases from V and 4 bases from J, the junction contained 16 bases not matched to a gene. The length of the CDR3 is 19 residues. The germline gives CDR1 SGHRS, CDR2 YFSETQ.

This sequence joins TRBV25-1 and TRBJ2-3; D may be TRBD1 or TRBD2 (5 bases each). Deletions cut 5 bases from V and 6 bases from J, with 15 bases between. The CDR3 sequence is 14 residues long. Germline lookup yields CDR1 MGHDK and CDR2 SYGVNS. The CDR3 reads CASSTPLGTDTQYF. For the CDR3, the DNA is TGTGCCAGCAGTACCCCTCTAGGGACCGATACGCAGTATTTT.